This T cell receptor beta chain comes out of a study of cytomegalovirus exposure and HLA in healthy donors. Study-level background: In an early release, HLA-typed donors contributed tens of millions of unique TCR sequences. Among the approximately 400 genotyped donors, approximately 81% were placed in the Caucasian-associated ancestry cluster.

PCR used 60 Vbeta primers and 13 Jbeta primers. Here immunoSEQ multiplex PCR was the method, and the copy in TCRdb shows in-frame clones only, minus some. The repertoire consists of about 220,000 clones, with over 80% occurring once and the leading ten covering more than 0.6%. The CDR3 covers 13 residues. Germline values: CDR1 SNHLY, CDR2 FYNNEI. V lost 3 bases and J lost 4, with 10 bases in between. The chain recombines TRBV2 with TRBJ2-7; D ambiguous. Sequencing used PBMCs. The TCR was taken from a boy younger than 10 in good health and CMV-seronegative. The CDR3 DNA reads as TGTGCCAGCAGTGAGGAGAGCCAATACGAGCAGTACTTC. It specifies CASSEESQYEQYF.